This T cell receptor beta chain originates from a study of regulatory T cells in long-lasting Graves disease. Whole-study results and caveats: Exclusively peripheral blood, rather than thyroid tissue, was studied. Among persistent patients, a larger number of public clonotypes were shared (2,741) than among newly diagnosed patients (around 980).

Both iRepertoire HTBI primers and Arm-PCR of CDR3 regions were used to build the TCR beta libraries. TCRdb re-called the multiplex PCR reads with MiXCR, one entry per CDR3 protein. This table holds 520,000 or so distinct CDR3 sequences, around 11% found once. This clonotype was observed at least ten times. What it binds is not known. Per the germline V gene, CDR1 is LGHNT and CDR2 is FRNRAP. The length of the CDR3 is 14 residues. V lost 7 bases and J lost 3; bases outside the gene matches: 4. Sample time point: newly diagnosed GD, antithyroid drugs for less than 3 months. RNA from PBMCs was the source of the TCR library. These sequences were also reported in another study, on T cells in Graves' hyperthyroidism and ophthalmopathy. Turning to that study: If no ophthalmopathy progression occurred within 18 months, Graves' hyperthyroidism was stable. Appearing also in blood were most of the thyroid clonotypes expanded above 0.001.

The J gene is TRBJ2-3, the V gene TRBV12-5, with 10 bases aligning to TRBD2. The clonotype originates from a woman younger than 45 with Graves disease. This specimen was peripheral blood mononuclear cells (PBMCs), taken at new diagnosis, from a patient treated with antithyroid drugs. The DNA for the CDR3 is TGTGCTAGTGCCCGACTAGCGGGTACAGATACGCAGTATTTT. Its translation: CASARLAGTDTQYF.